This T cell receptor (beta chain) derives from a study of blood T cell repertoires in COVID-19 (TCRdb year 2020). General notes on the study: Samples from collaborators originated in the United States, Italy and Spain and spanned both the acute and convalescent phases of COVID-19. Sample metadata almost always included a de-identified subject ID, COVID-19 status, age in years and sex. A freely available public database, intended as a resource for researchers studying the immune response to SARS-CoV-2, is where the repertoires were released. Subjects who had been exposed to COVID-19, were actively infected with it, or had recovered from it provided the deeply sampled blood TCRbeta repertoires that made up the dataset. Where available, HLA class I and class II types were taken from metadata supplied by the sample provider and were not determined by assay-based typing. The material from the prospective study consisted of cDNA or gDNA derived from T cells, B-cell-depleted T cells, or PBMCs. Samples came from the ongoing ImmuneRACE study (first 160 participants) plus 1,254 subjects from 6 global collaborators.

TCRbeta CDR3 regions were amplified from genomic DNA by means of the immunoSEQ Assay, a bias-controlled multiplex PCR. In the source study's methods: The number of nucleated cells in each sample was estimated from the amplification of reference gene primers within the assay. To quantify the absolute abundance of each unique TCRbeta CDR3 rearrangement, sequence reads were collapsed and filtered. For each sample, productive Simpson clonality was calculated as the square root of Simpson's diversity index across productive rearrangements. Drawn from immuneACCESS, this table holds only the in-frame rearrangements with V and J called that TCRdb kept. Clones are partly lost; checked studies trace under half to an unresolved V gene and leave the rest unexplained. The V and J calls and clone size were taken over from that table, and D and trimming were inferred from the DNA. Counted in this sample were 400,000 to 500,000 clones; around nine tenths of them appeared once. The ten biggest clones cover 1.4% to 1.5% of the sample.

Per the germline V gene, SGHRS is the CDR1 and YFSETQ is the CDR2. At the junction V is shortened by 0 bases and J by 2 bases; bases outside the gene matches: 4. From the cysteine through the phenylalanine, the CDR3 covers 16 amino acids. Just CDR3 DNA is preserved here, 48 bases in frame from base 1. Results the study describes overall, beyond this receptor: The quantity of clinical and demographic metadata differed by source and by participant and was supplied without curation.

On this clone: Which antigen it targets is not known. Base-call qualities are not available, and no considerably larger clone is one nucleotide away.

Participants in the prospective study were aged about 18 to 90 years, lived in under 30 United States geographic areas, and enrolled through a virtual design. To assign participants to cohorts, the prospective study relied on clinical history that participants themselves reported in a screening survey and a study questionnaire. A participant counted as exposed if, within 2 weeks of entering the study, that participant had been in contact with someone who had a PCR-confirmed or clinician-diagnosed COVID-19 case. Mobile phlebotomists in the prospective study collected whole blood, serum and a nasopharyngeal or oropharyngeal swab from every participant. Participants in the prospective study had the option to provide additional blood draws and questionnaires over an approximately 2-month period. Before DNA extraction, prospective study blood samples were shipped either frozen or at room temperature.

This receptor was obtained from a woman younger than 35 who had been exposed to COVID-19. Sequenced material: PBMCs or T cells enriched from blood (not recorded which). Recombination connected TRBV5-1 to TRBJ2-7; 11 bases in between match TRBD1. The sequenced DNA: TGCGCCAGCAGCTTGGGGTGGGGACAGGGGGCCTACGAGCAGTACTTC. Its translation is CASSLGWGQGAYEQYF.